This T cell receptor (beta chain) was captured by sequencing in a study of response to subunit inactivated influenza vaccine. Study-level points and caveats: The authors proposed limited new T cell recruitment per seasonal influenza vaccination.

MiXCR was run by TCRdb on the RT-PCR reads, yielding one entry per CDR3 protein. The sample carries over 750,000 distinct CDR3 sequences, approximately 22% recorded once. This clonotype was detected many times. Antigen specificity is unknown. The CDR3 runs to 12 residues. Trimming removed 5 bases from V and 5 bases from J; junction bases left unmatched: 2. Germline V gene lookup returns CDR1 MNHNY and CDR2 SVGAGI (reference sequence). Sequencing was performed on PBMCs from blood, taken 4 to 6 days after vaccination. The chain employs TRBV6-6 and TRBJ1-2; 7 positions agree with TRBD1. The sequence came from a middle-aged man who received an inactivated influenza vaccine. This CDR3 is CASSTTGYGYTF. The DNA for the CDR3 is TGTGCCAGCAGTACGACAGGGTATGGCTACACCTTC.